Listed below are T cell receptor beta chains from one sample, sequenced in a study of T cells in Graves' hyperthyroidism and ophthalmopathy. TCRdb processed the multiplex PCR reads anew with MiXCR; each CDR3 protein has one entry. The sample shows about 530,000 distinct CDR3 sequences, roughly 15% of them seen only once. The sequencing sample was made of blood. The receptor set was obtained from a woman aged 18 to 35 with Graves' ophthalmopathy. The CDR3 runs from the conserved cysteine through the conserved F or W. Each record gives: D gene, J gene, V gene, clone size, CDR3 protein, CDR3 DNA. The D gene is left open where the match is weak. Clone size, where shown, is once, few, many, or a class for clones that have expanded.

d_gene: TRBD2; j_gene: TRBJ2-3; v_gene: TRBV28; abundance: .; CDR3aa: CASSRTSAAGGGTDTQYF; CDR3nt: TGTGCCAGCAGTCGGACTAGCGCGGCCGGGGGCGGCACAGATACGCAGTATTTT
d_gene: .; j_gene: TRBJ2-7; v_gene: TRBV5-1; abundance: many; CDR3aa: CASSFDRSSYEQYF; CDR3nt: TGCGCCAGCAGCTTTGACAGGTCGTCCTACGAGCAGTACTTC
d_gene: .; j_gene: TRBJ2-2; v_gene: TRBV30; abundance: .; CDR3aa: CAWTRDGGGEHTGELFF; CDR3nt: TGTGCCTGGACCCGGGACGGGGGAGGAGAGCACACCGGGGAGCTGTTTTTT
d_gene: .; j_gene: TRBJ1-5; v_gene: TRBV7-2; abundance: many; CDR3aa: CASSSGWNQPQHF; CDR3nt: TGTGCCAGCAGCTCAGGTTGGAATCAGCCCCAGCATTTT
d_gene: TRBD1; j_gene: TRBJ2-7; v_gene: TRBV7-9; abundance: many; CDR3aa: CASSPPTGMEQYF; CDR3nt: TGTGCCAGCAGCCCACCGACAGGGATGGAGCAGTACTTC
d_gene: .; j_gene: TRBJ2-7; v_gene: TRBV29-1; abundance: many; CDR3aa: CSVETLDGRTYEQYF; CDR3nt: TGCAGCGTTGAAACCCTGGACGGCAGGACCTACGAGCAGTACTTC
d_gene: TRBD2; j_gene: TRBJ2-2; v_gene: TRBV9; abundance: many; CDR3aa: CASSVAGGYTGELFF; CDR3nt: TGTGCCAGCAGCGTAGCGGGGGGGTACACCGGGGAGCTGTTTTTT
d_gene: TRBD2; j_gene: TRBJ2-1; v_gene: TRBV7-3; abundance: .; CDR3aa: CASSFKAGGNEQFF; CDR3nt: TGTGCCAGCAGCTTTAAGGCGGGGGGCAATGAGCAGTTCTTC
d_gene: .; j_gene: TRBJ2-1; v_gene: TRBV2; abundance: few; CDR3aa: CASTFSSYNEQFF; CDR3nt: TGTGCCAGTACGTTTAGCTCCTACAATGAGCAGTTCTTC
d_gene: TRBD2; j_gene: TRBJ2-1; v_gene: TRBV27; abundance: many; CDR3aa: CASSLRTGRREGRDEQFF; CDR3nt: TGTGCCAGCAGTTTAAGGACCGGGCGACGGGAGGGCCGGGATGAGCAGTTCTTC
d_gene: TRBD2; j_gene: TRBJ2-3; v_gene: TRBV7-9; abundance: few; CDR3aa: CASSSGLAGQTTDTQYF; CDR3nt: TGTGCCAGCAGCTCCGGACTAGCGGGACAGACGACAGATACGCAGTATTTT
d_gene: TRBD2; j_gene: TRBJ2-7; v_gene: TRBV28; abundance: many; CDR3aa: CASSFPIDSGGVVFEQYF; CDR3nt: TGTGCCAGCAGTTTCCCTATCGATAGCGGGGGGGTGGTTTTCGAGCAGTACTTC
d_gene: .; j_gene: TRBJ1-3; v_gene: TRBV9; abundance: .; CDR3aa: CASSATSFHPGNTIYF; CDR3nt: TGTGCCAGCAGCGCGACGAGCTTCCATCCTGGAAACACCATATATTTT
d_gene: TRBD1; j_gene: TRBJ1-5; v_gene: TRBV6-1; abundance: .; CDR3aa: CATKQGADQPQHF; CDR3nt: TGTGCCACCAAACAGGGGGCAGATCAGCCCCAGCATTTT
d_gene: .; j_gene: TRBJ2-5; v_gene: TRBV20-1; abundance: few; CDR3aa: CSARARQVVRETQYF; CDR3nt: TGCAGTGCTAGAGCCAGACAGGTAGTCCGGGAGACCCAGTACTTC
d_gene: .; j_gene: TRBJ2-7; v_gene: TRBV5-1; abundance: .; CDR3aa: CASSLVGRANEQYF; CDR3nt: TGCGCCAGCAGCTTGGTTGGCAGGGCAAACGAGCAGTACTTC
d_gene: .; j_gene: TRBJ2-2; v_gene: TRBV19; abundance: few; CDR3aa: CASSIGGNTGELFF; CDR3nt: TGTGCCAGTAGTATAGGAGGGAACACCGGGGAGCTGTTTTTT